A single sample is the source of the 32 T cell receptor beta chains below, sequenced in a study of blood T cell repertoires in COVID-19. Libraries were prepared by immunoSEQ multiplex PCR; TCRdb keeps only in-frame clonotypes and omits some of them. The sample has 350,000 to 450,000 clones; approximately 91% are singletons. The specimen sequenced was PBMCs or T cells enriched from blood (not recorded which). Receptor source: a woman younger than 35 who had been exposed to COVID-19.

The chain recombines TRBV11-2 with TRBJ2-1, with a possible D match to TRBD2 (5 bases). V lost 2 bases, J lost 9 bases, and 5 bases lay in between. This CDR3 region has 11 residues. CDR1 and CDR2 (germline): SGHAT, FQNNGV. The CDR3 here is CASSLTSEQFF. DNA of the CDR3: TGTGCCAGCAGCTTAACTAGTGAGCAGTTCTTC.

The chain combines TRBV28 with TRBJ1-3, with TRBD1 as a possible D gene (5 bases). The CDR3 runs to 17 residues. The V and J ends lost 8 bases and 1 base respectively, with 21 bases between them. Germline-derived CDR1 and CDR2 are MDHEN and SYDVKM. CDR3 DNA: TGTGCCAGCGGGGGGACCCGGGGCCCAGGGTCTGGAAACACCATATATTTT. This sequence encodes CASGGTRGPGSGNTIYF.

The J gene is TRBJ2-7, the V gene TRBV27, with 7 positions matching TRBD2. The CDR3 consists of 14 residues. Germline V lookup: CDR1 MNHEY, CDR2 SMNVEV (reference sequence). Unmatched junction bases numbered 9, after V lost 3 bases and J lost 7 bases. This CDR3 is CASSLPGRTGEQYF. The CDR3 DNA reads as TGTGCCAGCAGTTTGCCCGGGAGGACCGGGGAGCAGTACTTC.

This chain connects TRBV21-1 to TRBJ1-6; the table names TRBD1, a call not compared with the DNA. TRBV21-1 is a documented pseudogene. CDR3 size: 16 residues. The CDR3 loop is CASSNRQGFENSPLHF. In nucleotides, the CDR3 is TGTGCCAGCAGCAATCGCCAGGGGTTCGAAAATTCACCCCTCCACTTT.

The V call is TRBV5-1, the J call TRBJ2-7; 7 bases line up with TRBD2. Losses at the gene ends were 4 bases for V and 3 bases for J; bases not matched to a gene: 7. In germline, CDR1 is SGHRS, CDR2 YFSETQ. The CDR3 runs 14 residues. The CDR3 sequence: CASSVLAEDYEQYF. The CDR3 DNA reads TGCGCCAGCAGCGTTCTAGCGGAGGACTACGAGCAGTACTTC.

This rearrangement joins TRBV7-3 to TRBJ2-1; 8 bases line up with TRBD2. The V gene's germline CDR1 is SGHTA and CDR2 FQGTGA. CDR3 size: 15 residues. The V segment lost 3 bases and the J segment 7 bases; nucleotides outside the gene matches: 8. The CDR3: CASSLGGTRKNEQFF. In DNA, the CDR3 is TGTGCCAGCAGCTTGGGAGGGACTAGGAAGAATGAGCAGTTCTTC.

The rearrangement links TRBV7-3 to TRBJ2-7; a possible D gene is TRBD2 (7 bases). With 8 bases removed from V and 7 bases from J, the gap between germline ends came to 18 bases. The CDR3 sequence is 13 residues long. Germline CDR1 is SGHTA and CDR2 is FQGTGA. CDR3: CASFGGGAEEQYF. Written as DNA, the CDR3 is TGTGCCAGCTTTGGTGGGGGGGCAGAGGAGCAGTACTTC.

The chain joins TRBV11-3 to TRBJ2-5; 15 bases fit TRBD2. The CDR3 covers 17 residues. Germline trimming cut 5 bases from V and 2 bases from J; bases unmatched to any gene: 6. From germline, CDR1 is SGHNT and CDR2 YENEEA. CDR3 in amino acids: CASSPGLAGGLQETQYF. DNA for the CDR3: TGTGCCAGCAGCCCGGGACTAGCGGGGGGATTACAAGAGACCCAGTACTTC.

The chain recombines TRBV28 with TRBJ1-2; TRBD1 matches at 10 bases. The CDR3 sequence is 15 residues long. The germline V gene encodes CDR1 MDHEN and CDR2 SYDVKM. With V trimmed by 5 bases and J by 2 bases, 5 bases remained unmatched. CDR3 sequence (DNA): TGTGCCAGCAGTCCCCGACAGGGGGCGAACTATGGCTACACCTTC. This translates into CASSPRQGANYGYTF.

On this clone: The sample has other DNA sequences that encode this CDR3 too. V is TRBV19 and J is TRBJ2-3, with D maybe TRBD2 (5 bases). This CDR3 comprises 12 residues. Germline lookup yields CDR1 LNHDA and CDR2 SQIVND (reference sequence). Trimming shortened V by 8 bases and J by 3 bases, and 9 bases separated the two germline ends. The CDR3 is CASSPGTDTQYF. The DNA for the CDR3 is TGTGCCAGTTCTCCGGGGACAGATACGCAGTATTTT.

J is TRBJ1-1 and V is TRBV5-1; D not certain. V was cut by 0 bases and J by 1 base, with 7 bases left in between. This CDR3 spans 14 amino acids. Germline V lookup: CDR1 SGHRS, CDR2 YFSETQ. The CDR3 sequence: CASSLEAGNTEAFF. CDR3 nucleotides: TGCGCCAGCAGCTTGGAGGCGGGGAACACTGAAGCTTTCTTT.

The rearrangement joins TRBV13 to TRBJ1-1; no reliable D call. CDR3 length equals 13 residues. Per the germline V gene, CDR1 is PRHDT and CDR2 is FYEKMQ (reference sequence). V lost 3 bases and J lost 6, with 11 bases in between. CDR3 in DNA: TGTGCCAGCAGCTTGGGCGACGACGCTGAAGCTTTCTTT. It is translated as CASSLGDDAEAFF.

The V call is TRBV5-1, the J call TRBJ2-1; D possibly corresponds to TRBD2 (6 bases). This CDR3 comprises 16 residues. The V gene's germline CDR1 is SGHRS and CDR2 YFSETQ. The germline V and J ends were trimmed by 4 bases and 0 bases, with 14 bases remaining between them. CDR3 DNA: TGCGCCAGCAGCCCTCTAGCGACGAGCTCCTACAATGAGCAGTTCTTC. Its protein is CASSPLATSSYNEQFF.

This clone was detected a few times. The chain links TRBV3-1 (or the pseudogene TRBV3-2) to TRBJ1-3, with 8 bases that match TRBD1. Unmatched junction bases numbered 7, after V lost 6 bases and J lost 6 bases. This CDR3 spans 14 amino acids. Germline CDR1 and CDR2: LGHDT and YNNKEL (reference sequence). CDR3 in amino acids: CASSLTGGVNTIYF. The CDR3 DNA follows: TGTGCCAGCAGTCTTACAGGGGGAGTAAACACCATATATTTT.

The chain recombines TRBV28 with TRBJ2-7; D is perhaps TRBD1 (6 bases). The CDR3 covers 16 residues. Germline-derived CDR1 and CDR2 are MDHEN and SYDVKM. V lost 4 bases to trimming and J lost 1 base, with 17 bases between them. This chain's CDR3 is CASSSTPRGQSYEQYF. The CDR3 region has the DNA TGTGCCAGCAGTTCTACCCCCCGCGGACAGTCCTACGAGCAGTACTTC.

The gene calls are TRBV6-5 and TRBJ1-2; D is perhaps TRBD1 (5 bases). Trimming removed 5 bases from V and 8 bases from J, with 15 bases in between. The CDR3 is 13 amino acids. Germline-derived CDR1 and CDR2 are MNHEY and SVGAGI. CDR3 DNA sequence: TGTGCCAGCAGTCACCCAGGGCGATGGGGCTACACCTTC. The encoded protein is CASSHPGRWGYTF.

The gene calls are TRBV13 and TRBJ2-7, with TRBD2 matching 7 bases. Trimming removed 5 bases from V and 1 base from J; junction bases left unmatched: 14. The germline gives CDR1 PRHDT, CDR2 FYEKMQ (reference sequence). CDR3 length: 17 amino acids. CDR3 residues: CASSAGSGEGLSYEQYF. The DNA of the CDR3 is TGTGCCAGCAGCGCCGGATCGGGGGAGGGCCTTTCCTACGAGCAGTACTTC.

The chain is built from TRBV14 and TRBJ2-7, with D maybe TRBD1 (6 bases). The length of the CDR3 is 14 residues. Germline-derived CDR1 and CDR2 are SGHDN and FVKESK. The V end was cut by 2 bases, the J end by 5 bases, with 13 bases between. CDR3 amino acids: CASSQNRVVHEQYF. In DNA, the CDR3 is TGTGCCAGCAGCCAAAACAGGGTGGTCCACGAGCAGTACTTC.

This chain joins TRBV6-1 and TRBJ2-7; no definite D call. CDR3 length: 13 residues. Germline V gives CDR1 MNHNS, CDR2 SASEGT. V was clipped by 2 bases and J by 0 bases, with 5 bases between them. The CDR3 sequence: CASSELSSYEQYF. The DNA of the CDR3 is TGTGCCAGCAGTGAACTGAGCTCCTACGAGCAGTACTTC.

The rearrangement links TRBV7-2 to TRBJ2-3, with 11 positions matching TRBD2. This CDR3 spans 16 amino acids. CDR1 and CDR2 (germline): SGHTA, FQGNSA. The junction had 9 bases not matched to a gene; V was cut back by 4 bases and J by 6 bases. This chain's CDR3 is CASSSKGLAASDTQYF. For the CDR3, the DNA is TGTGCCAGCAGCTCGAAGGGACTAGCGGCTTCCGATACGCAGTATTTT.

CDR3 DNA sequence: TGTGCCAGCAGTCCATGGGGTAGGGACACCACTAACTATGGCTACACCTTC. It yields the protein CASSPWGRDTTNYGYTF. V gene TRBV27 combines with J gene TRBJ1-2, with D possibly TRBD1 on 6 matching bases. The CDR3 totals 17 residues. Germline V CDR1 and CDR2: MNHEY, SMNVEV (reference sequence). V lost 5 bases and J lost 0, with 19 bases in between.

CDR3 nucleotides: TGCGCCAGCAGCCAATCCGGCCGACTCATCTCTGGAAACACCATATATTTT. Encoded protein: CASSQSGRLISGNTIYF. The chain uses TRBV4-1 and TRBJ1-3; D gene unclear. This CDR3 spans 17 amino acids. Germline CDR1 MGHRA, CDR2 YSYEKL. V was clipped by 2 bases and J by 0 bases, with 14 bases between them.

The chain recombines TRBV5-8 with TRBJ2-1, with a possible D match to TRBD2 (6 bases). V was pared by 2 bases and J by 0 bases, with 12 bases between. The CDR3 has 16 residues. Germline lookup yields CDR1 SGHTS and CDR2 YDEGEE. The CDR3 loop is CASSFGGIASYNEQFF. The CDR3 DNA reads TGTGCCAGCAGCTTTGGGGGGATCGCCTCCTACAATGAGCAGTTCTTC. Using reference TRBV5-8 and TRBJ2-1 for the parts outside the CDR3, the full variable domain is EAGVTQSPTHLIKTRGQQATLRCSPISGHTSVYWYQQALGLGLQFLLWYDEGEERNRGNFPPRFSGRQFPNYSSELNVNALELEDSALYLCASSFGGIASYNEQFFGPGTRLTVL.

The chain has TRBV5-1 and TRBJ2-1; TRBD2 aligns across 11 bases. The CDR3 covers 17 residues. The germline CDR1 and CDR2 sequences are SGHRS and YFSETQ. V lost 1 base and J lost 2; bases outside the gene matches: 5. The CDR3: CASSLTIAGGPYNEQFF. For the CDR3, the DNA is TGCGCCAGCAGCTTGACTATAGCGGGAGGGCCCTACAATGAGCAGTTCTTC.

The chain recombines TRBV7-2 with TRBJ2-7, with 7 bases identical to TRBD2. This CDR3 region has 15 residues. The germline CDR1 and CDR2 sequences are SGHTA and FQGNSA. The junction had 5 bases not matched to a gene; V was cut back by 1 base and J by 2 bases. DNA for the CDR3: TGTGCCAGCAGCTTAGGGCTAGCGGCCACCTACGAGCAGTACTTC. This translates into CASSLGLAATYEQYF.

This clone is a singleton in its sample. V and J are TRBV13 and TRBJ2-1; TRBD2 aligns across 12 bases. From germline, CDR1 is PRHDT and CDR2 FYEKMQ (reference sequence). CDR3 length: 17 residues. The junction had 3 bases not matched to a gene; V was cut back by 3 bases and J by 0 bases. The CDR3 DNA reads as TGTGCCAGCAGCTTCCGACTAGCGGGAGACTCCTACAATGAGCAGTTCTTC. Its protein is CASSFRLAGDSYNEQFF.

Concerning this clone itself: The sample carries other DNA sequences with the same CDR3. The rearrangement uses TRBV27 and TRBJ1-2; D unresolved. Germline V gene data show CDR1 as MNHEY and CDR2 as SMNVEV (reference sequence). This CDR3 is built from 13 residues. Trimming cost V 2 bases and J 4 bases, with 8 bases left between them. CDR3 residues: CASSLTGIYGYTF. The CDR3 DNA is TGTGCCAGCAGTTTAACGGGGATCTATGGCTACACCTTC.

The chain has TRBV15 and TRBJ2-3; possibly TRBD2 for D (6 bases). V lost 0 bases and J 0 bases, leaving 13 bases between the germline ends. This CDR3 region has 17 residues. Germline V gives CDR1 LNHNV, CDR2 YYDKDF (reference sequence). CDR3 sequence reads: CATSRDRRETSTDTQYF. In nucleotides, the CDR3 is TGTGCCACCAGCAGAGATCGGCGGGAAACTAGCACAGATACGCAGTATTTT.

The chain recombines TRBV5-1 with TRBJ2-7, with D possibly being TRBD1 (6 bases). The V end was cut by 4 bases, the J end by 0 bases, with 11 bases between. There are 14 residues in the CDR3. The germline V gene encodes CDR1 SGHRS and CDR2 YFSETQ. The DNA of the CDR3 is TGCGCCAGCAGCATAGGGGGTAGCTCCTACGAGCAGTACTTC. Protein: CASSIGGSSYEQYF.

V and J are TRBV7-9 and TRBJ2-7; maybe TRBD2 (5 bases). The CDR3 is 13 amino acids. V lost 3 bases to trimming and J lost 2 bases, with 8 bases between them. Looked up from germline, CDR1 is SEHNR and CDR2 is FQNEAQ (reference sequence). This CDR3 reads CASSFTGTYEQYF. Written as DNA, the CDR3 is TGTGCCAGCAGCTTCACCGGGACCTACGAGCAGTACTTC.

The V call is TRBV5-1, the J call TRBJ1-1; 8 bases align to TRBD1. V trimming: 0 bases; J trimming: 4 bases; junction bases outside the gene matches: 8. This CDR3 contains 16 residues. Looked up from germline, CDR1 is SGHRS and CDR2 is YFSETQ. The CDR3 DNA follows: TGCGCCAGCAGCTTGGGACAGGGGTTGTTTGGCACTGAAGCTTTCTTT. Amino acids: CASSLGQGLFGTEAFF.

The chain couples TRBV28 to TRBJ1-4; TRBD1 matches at 7 bases. Germline V gives CDR1 MDHEN, CDR2 SYDVKM. V shed 5 bases and J 3 bases; nucleotides not matched to a gene: 9. The CDR3 covers 16 residues. The CDR3 spells CASSPRDSGSNEKLFF. CDR3 DNA: TGTGCCAGCAGTCCTCGGGACAGCGGATCTAATGAAAAACTGTTTTTT.